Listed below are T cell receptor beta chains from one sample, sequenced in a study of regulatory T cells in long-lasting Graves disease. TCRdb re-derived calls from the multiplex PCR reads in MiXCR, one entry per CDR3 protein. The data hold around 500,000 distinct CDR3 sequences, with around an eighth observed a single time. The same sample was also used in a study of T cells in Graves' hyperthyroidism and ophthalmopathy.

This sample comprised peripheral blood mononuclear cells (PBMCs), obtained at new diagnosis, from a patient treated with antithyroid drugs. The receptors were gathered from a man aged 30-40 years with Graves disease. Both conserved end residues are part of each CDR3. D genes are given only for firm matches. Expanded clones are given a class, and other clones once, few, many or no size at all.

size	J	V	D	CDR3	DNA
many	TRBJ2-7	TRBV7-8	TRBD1	CASSLGSGTAFSYEQYF	TGTGCCAGCAGCTTAGGCTCCGGGACAGCTTTCTCCTACGAGCAGTACTTC
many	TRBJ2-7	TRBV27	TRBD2	CASSAPGLAAPYEQYF	TGTGCCAGCAGTGCCCCCGGACTAGCGGCCCCCTACGAGCAGTACTTC
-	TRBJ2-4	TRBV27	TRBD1	CASSSMTGPIAKNIQYF	TGTGCCAGCAGCTCTATGACAGGGCCGATAGCCAAAAACATTCAGTACTTC
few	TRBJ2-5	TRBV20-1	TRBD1	CSARSGQIQETQYF	TGCAGTGCTAGATCGGGACAGATCCAAGAGACCCAGTACTTC
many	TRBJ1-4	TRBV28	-	CASSNNLEKLFF	TGTGCCAGCAGCAATAACCTAGAAAAACTGTTTTTT
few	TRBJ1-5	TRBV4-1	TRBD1	CASSVGQVSNQPQHF	TGCGCCAGCAGCGTCGGACAGGTTAGCAATCAGCCCCAGCATTTT
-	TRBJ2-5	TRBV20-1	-	CSAPLDWPASQETQYF	TGCAGTGCCCCCCTGGACTGGCCGGCTTCCCAAGAGACCCAGTACTTC
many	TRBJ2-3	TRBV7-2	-	CASRLSVGDTQYF	TGTGCCAGCAGACTCAGCGTAGGAGATACGCAGTATTTT
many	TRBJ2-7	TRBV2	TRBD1	CASSSAGTGGFNEQYF	TGTGCCAGCTCCTCTGCTGGGACAGGGGGATTCAACGAGCAGTACTTC
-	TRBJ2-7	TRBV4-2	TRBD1	CASSQGGTVEQYF	TGTGCCAGCAGCCAAGGAGGGACAGTCGAGCAGTACTTC
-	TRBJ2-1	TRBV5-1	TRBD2	CASSLGSGGINEQFF	TGCGCCAGCAGCTTGGGTAGCGGGGGGATCAATGAGCAGTTCTTC
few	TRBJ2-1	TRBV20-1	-	CSAKGNSYNEQFF	TGCAGTGCTAAGGGGAACTCCTACAATGAGCAGTTCTTC
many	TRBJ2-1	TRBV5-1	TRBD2	CARDPGLAGGPPYNEQFF	TGCGCCAGAGATCCGGGACTAGCGGGAGGCCCACCTTACAATGAGCAGTTCTTC
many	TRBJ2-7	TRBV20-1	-	CSATGQGVTYEQYF	TGCAGTGCCACTGGTCAGGGAGTCACCTACGAGCAGTACTTC
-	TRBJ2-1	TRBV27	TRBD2	CASSPLAGGPINEQFF	TGTGCCAGCAGCCCACTAGCGGGAGGGCCTATCAATGAGCAGTTCTTC
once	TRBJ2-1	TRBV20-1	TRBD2	CSASAGVNEQFF	TGCAGTGCTAGCGCGGGAGTCAATGAGCAGTTCTTC
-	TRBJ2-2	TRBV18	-	CASSPLFTGNTGELFF	TGTGCCAGCTCACCATTGTTTACAGGAAACACCGGGGAGCTGTTTTTT
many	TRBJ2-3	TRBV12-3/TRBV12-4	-	CASSLVLVGDTQYF	TGTGCCAGCAGCCTCGTGTTAGTAGGAGATACGCAGTATTTT
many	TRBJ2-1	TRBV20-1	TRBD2	CSADSGTSGKGEQFF	TGCAGTGCAGATTCCGGGACTAGCGGGAAGGGTGAGCAGTTCTTC
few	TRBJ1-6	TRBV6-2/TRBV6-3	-	CAIKEVRVSPLHF	TGTGCCATCAAGGAGGTCCGGGTTTCACCCCTCCACTTT
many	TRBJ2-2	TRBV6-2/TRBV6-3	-	CAARSTRRGTGELFF	TGTGCCGCCCGTTCGACTCGTCGGGGCACCGGGGAGCTGTTTTTT
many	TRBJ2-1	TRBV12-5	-	CASGLVSVEQFF	TGTGCTAGTGGTTTGGTATCGGTTGAGCAGTTCTTC
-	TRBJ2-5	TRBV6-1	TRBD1	CASSRTGSVGETQYF	TGTGCCAGCAGTCGGACAGGGTCGGTAGGAGAGACCCAGTACTTC
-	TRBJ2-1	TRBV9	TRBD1	CASSYLTGGQTEQFF	TGTGCCAGCAGCTACTTGACAGGGGGGCAGACTGAGCAGTTCTTC
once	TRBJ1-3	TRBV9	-	CASSVGVSTATIYF	TGTGCCAGCAGCGTAGGGGTCTCAACAGCCACCATATATTTT
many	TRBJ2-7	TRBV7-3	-	CASTTRRRSSYEQYF	TGTGCCAGCACCACGAGACGGAGAAGCTCCTACGAGCAGTACTTC
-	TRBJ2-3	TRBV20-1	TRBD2	CSAPPPFSGSETDTQYF	TGCAGTGCCCCGCCCCCCTTTAGCGGGAGTGAGACAGATACGCAGTATTTT
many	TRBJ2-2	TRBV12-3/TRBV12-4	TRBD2	CASSFRFASGRGTGELFF	TGTGCCAGCAGTTTCCGTTTCGCTAGCGGGAGAGGCACCGGGGAGCTGTTTTTT
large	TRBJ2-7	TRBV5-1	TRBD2	CASSLGTSNEQYF	TGCGCCAGCAGCTTGGGGACTAGTAACGAGCAGTACTTC
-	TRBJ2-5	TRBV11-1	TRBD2	CASSPGLAGALRQETQYF	TGTGCCAGCTCACCCGGACTAGCGGGAGCCCTCCGCCAAGAGACCCAGTACTTC
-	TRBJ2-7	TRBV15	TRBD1	CATSMGTGMEGSYEQYF	TGTGCCACCAGCATGGGGACAGGGATGGAAGGTAGCTACGAGCAGTACTTC
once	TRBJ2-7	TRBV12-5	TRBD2	CASGLGLAGGSYEQYF	TGTGCTAGTGGCCTGGGACTAGCGGGAGGATCCTACGAGCAGTACTTC
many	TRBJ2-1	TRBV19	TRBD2	CASSVREGAYNEQFF	TGTGCCAGTAGTGTACGGGAGGGAGCATACAATGAGCAGTTCTTC
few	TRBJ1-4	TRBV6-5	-	CASSYGGVHEKLFF	TGTGCCAGCAGTTACGGGGGAGTTCACGAAAAACTGTTTTTT
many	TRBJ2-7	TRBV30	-	CAWSRGGYEQYF	TGTGCCTGGAGTCGTGGGGGTTACGAGCAGTACTTC
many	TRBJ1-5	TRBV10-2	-	CASSEGRVHQPQHF	TGCGCCAGCAGTGAAGGCAGGGTGCATCAGCCCCAGCATTTT
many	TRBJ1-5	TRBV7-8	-	CASSLLPGRSNQPQHF	TGTGCCAGCAGCTTATTGCCGGGTAGAAGCAATCAGCCCCAGCATTTT
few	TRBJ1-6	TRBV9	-	CASSVVGTGASPLHF	TGTGCCAGCAGCGTAGTAGGGACGGGGGCCTCACCCCTCCACTTT
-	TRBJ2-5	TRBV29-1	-	CTMMADPETQYF	TGCACCATGATGGCAGACCCAGAGACCCAGTACTTC
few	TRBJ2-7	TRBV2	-	CASSSRRTYEQYF	TGTGCCAGCAGCTCCCGGAGAACCTACGAGCAGTACTTC
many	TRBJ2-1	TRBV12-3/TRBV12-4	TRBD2	CASRGGLAGMREQFF	TGTGCCAGCCGGGGAGGACTAGCGGGAATGAGGGAGCAGTTCTTC
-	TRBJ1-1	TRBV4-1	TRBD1	CASSQGTVMNTEAFF	TGCGCCAGCAGCCAGGGGACAGTTATGAACACTGAAGCTTTCTTT
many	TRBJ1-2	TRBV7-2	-	CASSLMGSIYGYTF	TGTGCCAGCAGCTTAATGGGTTCAATCTATGGCTACACCTTC
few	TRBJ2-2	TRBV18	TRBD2	CASSPTQGLAETGELFF	TGTGCCAGCTCACCAACCCAGGGACTAGCGGAAACCGGGGAGCTGTTTTTT
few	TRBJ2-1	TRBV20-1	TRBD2	CSAREGSGRGNEQFF	TGCAGTGCTAGAGAGGGTAGCGGGAGAGGGAATGAGCAGTTCTTC
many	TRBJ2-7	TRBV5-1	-	CASSKNSYEQYF	TGTGCCAGCAGTAAAAACTCCTACGAGCAGTACTTC
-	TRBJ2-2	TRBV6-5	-	CASSYIPRGSTGELFF	TGTGCCAGCAGTTACATCCCGCGGGGCAGCACCGGGGAGCTGTTTTTT